The sequence of this T cell receptor (beta chain) was determined in a study of CD4 T cells in relation to SARS-CoV-2 and coronaviruses. Overall study context: The HLA restriction of the shared crossreactive spike epitopes was mapped.

Before the COVID-19 pandemic, during about 2010-2018, CD4+ T cells were taken from unexposed donors. Uncultured naive and memory CD4+ T cells supplied DNA for deep TCR-beta sequencing. Clones were read by immunoSEQ multiplex PCR, and TCRdb kept only the in-frame ones, dropping some. The data show just under 65,000 clones, with approximately 94% seen just once and roughly 0.14% held by the top ten. The germline V and J ends were trimmed by 4 bases and 2 bases, with 15 bases remaining between them. The CDR3 length is 15 residues. Germline V gives CDR1 SGHRS, CDR2 YFSETQ. The chain is built from TRBV5-1 and TRBJ1-2, with a tentative D call TRBD1 (5 bases). The source material was naive CD4+ T cells from PBMCs. Subset in this sample: naive CD4+ T cells isolated by negative enrichment. The sequence came from a human donor in good health. CDR3 amino acids: CASSRVGTDNYGYTF. DNA for the CDR3: TGCGCCAGCAGCCGAGTGGGGACGGACAACTATGGCTACACCTTC.